This TCR beta chain was recovered during a study of tumor-infiltrating lymphocytes in primary liver carcinoma (dated 2017 in TCRdb). Concerning the study at large: Of the five patients (three men and two women, aged 30 to 69 years), four had hepatocellular carcinoma and one had combined HCC and intrahepatic cholangiocarcinoma. The five patients had tumors staged T1-T3 N0M0, with maximum diameters ranging from about 4 to 11 cm. Samples yielded roughly 3.5 to 7.5 million productive TCRbeta reads; read depth did not differ significantly between tissue types. The study combined TCRbeta repertoire sequencing, expression microarrays and whole-exome sequencing across five regions of each liver tumor, with adjacent normal tissue and blood. A total of about 35 specimens from 5 patients, comprising roughly 25 tumor regions, 5 adjacent noncancerous liver tissues and 5 peripheral blood samples, were covered by TCRbeta repertoire sequencing. The 25 or so tumor region samples were profiled with Agilent mRNA microarrays so that TCRbeta repertoire diversity could be related to the local molecular phenotype. High reproducibility was observed for the technical replicate repertoires, with mean shared-clone rates approximately 0.92 and correlation coefficients above 0.95. Results the study describes overall, beyond this receptor: Pairs of tumor regions showed greater repertoire overlap (mean 36%) than tumor-adjacent pairs (17%) or tumor-blood pairs (around 15%), which is consistent with antigen-driven expansion. Because only the TCR beta chain was sequenced and unpaired alpha chains were not captured, true repertoire diversity is likely underestimated. With just four or five patients in the study, the authors point out that the findings should be validated in a larger study. Only about 8-24% of top clones were present in all five regions of a tumor, suggesting spatial heterogeneity of tumor-infiltrating T cells. Comparison of CD4+ and CD8+ T cell repertoires was precluded by the use of bulk unsorted samples. The top 250 clones made up a significantly larger repertoire fraction in tumors than in blood (p = 0.039).

Including cysteine and phenylalanine, the CDR3 has 13 amino acids. The DNA shown is the 39-base CDR3, in frame from base 1. The germline V gene (reference sequence) provides CDR1 MNHNY and CDR2 SVGAGI. A word on this clonotype: The antigen it binds to is not known. Compared with germline, one end of the junction differs, possibly owing to a read error.

TCRbeta-specific cDNA was reverse-transcribed from around 500 ng total RNA using a constant-region primer and ProtoScript II reverse transcriptase. The TCRbeta libraries were prepared through three rounds of nested multiplex PCR following a slightly modified ARM-PCR procedure. Multiplex TRBV1-TRBV30 forward primers and a Cbeta reverse primer were used in the first two PCR rounds, each of which was run for approximately 9 cycles. Sample barcodes and Illumina adapters were attached in a final 25-cycle PCR using Deep VentR polymerase. Before sequencing, amplicons of 200-500 bp were gel-purified using a QIAquick gel extraction kit. An Illumina HiSeq 2500 was used to sequence the TCRbeta amplicons with 250-bp paired-end reads. The original methods were these. To recover full CDR3 sequences, reads were quality-trimmed using Trimmomatic v0.33 and paired reads were then merged using FLASH v1.2.11. V, D and J germline segments were assigned to the rearranged TCRbeta sequences using MiGEC v1.2.1b. Clonotype statistics and Shannon-Wiener diversity indices were calculated with VDJtools v1.0.0. Except for diversity analysis, only each sample's 250 most abundant clonotypes were used in subsequent analyses to reduce sampling bias. TCRdb itself trimmed the public reads at Q25 with fastp, ran MiXCR and retained productive beta chains. Each CDR3 protein appears once, grouped with its most common genes and DNA. These V and J calls originate from TCRdb's pipeline instead of the authors' own analysis. The sample table contains roughly 78,000 distinct CDR3 sequences; only one count was recorded for 65% to 75% of them. The ten largest clonotypes hold around 15% of the sample.

Without any cell sorting, total RNA and DNA were co-extracted from around 18-30 mg of bulk tissue using the AllPrep DNA/RNA mini kit. Five patients with histopathologically diagnosed primary liver carcinoma underwent surgical resection in China between November 2015 and March 2016. Patients had chronic HBV infection and were treatment-naive at sampling. Each tumor was sampled at five spatially separated regions: the superior, inferior, left-lateral and right-lateral poles and the tumor centre. According to histology, viable tumor cells made up more than 80% of every tumor sample. Each fresh piece of tumor and adjacent tissue was cut in two, with one half stored in RNAlater at -80 degrees C and the other half sent for histology.

This TCR was sampled from a woman aged 55-75 years with primary liver carcinoma and hepatitis B virus infection. This sequence uses TRBV6-6 and TRBJ2-1; 9 of the junction bases match TRBD1. The sequenced material came from liver tumor tissue from sampling region 4. The intended sense of this specimen's cell subset or site label: tumor region T4, right-lateral pole. The CDR3 region reads CVSTRQGGNEQFF. The bases are TGTGTCAGCACCAGACAGGGGGGCAACGAGCAGTTCTTC.